This TCR beta chain emerged from a study of regulatory T cells in long-lasting Graves disease. Notes on this clonotype: What it recognizes is unknown. Likely a read error: the CDR3 ends without its conserved phenylalanine or tryptophan.

HTBI primers from iRepertoire and Arm-PCR of CDR3 regions yielded the TCR beta libraries. A single record per CDR3 protein comes from TCRdb applying MiXCR to the multiplex PCR reads. The table records over 500,000 distinct CDR3 sequences, about 16% of them present only once. Study observations and caveats: Persistent patients shared 2,500 to 3,000 public clonotypes among themselves. Newly diagnosed patients shared fewer, at roughly 900.

Time point indicated: newly diagnosed GD, antithyroid drugs for less than 3 months. Scientists built the TCR library using RNA that was extracted from PBMCs. Graves' disease diagnosis was established per American Thyroid Association guidelines. The same data also contributed to another study, on T cells in Graves' hyperthyroidism and ophthalmopathy. From that paper: It was uncontrolled infection, other autoimmune disease, pregnancy or lactation that excluded patients.

The sequenced sample was peripheral blood mononuclear cells (PBMCs), obtained at new diagnosis, from a patient treated with antithyroid drugs. This clonotype was obtained from a man aged 18 to 35 with Graves disease.

In nucleotides, the CDR3 is TGTGCCAGCAGCGTAGGGGGGGTCCGGGACTATGGCTACACCCTC. Translated: CASSVGGVRDYGYTL. The V and J genes are TRBV9 and TRBJ1-2; maybe TRBD1 (5 bases). Between the trimmed V and J ends, which lost 0 bases and 3 bases, there was a span of 12 bases. CDR1 is SGDLS and CDR2 is YYNGEE in the germline V gene. This CDR3 spans 15 amino acids.